The present TCR beta chain was sequenced within a study of blood T cell repertoires in COVID-19. Sequencing was performed with immunoSEQ multiplex PCR; in TCRdb, only in-frame clones are kept and a portion is missing. The sample includes roughly 42,000 clones, 90% seen only once; the top ten take approximately 3%. Sequencing input: peripheral blood. The source is a man aged 50 to 60 with active COVID-19.

The CDR3 sequence is CASSGLVVNEQFF. For the CDR3, the DNA is TGTGCCAGCAGCGGACTAGTTGTGAATGAGCAGTTCTTC. V usage is TRBV2 and J usage is TRBJ2-1; TRBD2 matches at 7 bases. The CDR3 length is 13 residues. J lost 7 bases, V lost 6 bases, and 6 bases had no gene match. Germline V gene lookup returns CDR1 SNHLY and CDR2 FYNNEI.